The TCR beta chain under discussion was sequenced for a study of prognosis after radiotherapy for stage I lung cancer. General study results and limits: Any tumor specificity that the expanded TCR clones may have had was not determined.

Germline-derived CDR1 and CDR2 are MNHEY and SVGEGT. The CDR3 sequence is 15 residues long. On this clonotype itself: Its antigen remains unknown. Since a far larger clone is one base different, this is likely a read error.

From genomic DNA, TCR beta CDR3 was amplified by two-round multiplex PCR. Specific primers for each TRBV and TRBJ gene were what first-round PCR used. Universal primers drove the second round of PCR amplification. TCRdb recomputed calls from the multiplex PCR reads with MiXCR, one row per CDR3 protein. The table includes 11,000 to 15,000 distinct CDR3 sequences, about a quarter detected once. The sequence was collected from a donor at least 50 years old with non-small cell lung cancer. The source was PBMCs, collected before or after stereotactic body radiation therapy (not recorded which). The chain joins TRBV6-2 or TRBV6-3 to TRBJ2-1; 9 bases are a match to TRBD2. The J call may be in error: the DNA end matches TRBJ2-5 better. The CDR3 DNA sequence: TGTGCCAGCAGTAACCTCCGCGGGAGGGTGGAGACCCAGTACTTC. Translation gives CASSNLRGRVETQYF.